This T cell receptor (beta chain) was sequenced during a study of blood T cell repertoires in COVID-19. The sample holds a few counts of this clone. Donors were grouped by their self-reported clinical history. Cohort 3 recovered donors had two negative PCRs, clearance, or symptom resolution. Measured with immunoSEQ multiplex PCR; TCRdb has only the in-frame clones, and not every one. The table has roughly 500,000 clones, less than 90% seen once; the top ten hold around 8%. CDR3 length: 15 residues. CDR1 WSHSY and CDR2 SAAADI come from the germline V gene. V lost 7 bases and J 1 base, leaving 14 bases between the germline ends.

The V gene is TRBV10-2, the J gene TRBJ2-4; D gene uncertain. This clonotype originated in an older woman who had recovered from COVID-19. Sequenced sample: PBMCs or T cells enriched from blood (not recorded which). CDR3 DNA sequence: TGCGCCAGCATGGTACAGAGAGTGGCCAAAAACATTCAGTACTTC. It codes for CASMVQRVAKNIQYF.